These 24 T cell receptor beta chains share one sample of origin, sequenced in a study of control samples from healthy donors and cancer patients. Some clones are missing from TCRdb's copy, which holds only in-frame ones; the method was immunoSEQ multiplex PCR. Of roughly 150,000 clones listed, 89% are singletons. Material for sequencing was blood. The receptors come from a man aged 25-40 years in good health.

The J gene is TRBJ1-1, the V gene TRBV18; 8 bases align to TRBD1. This CDR3 has 15 amino acids. With 6 bases clipped from V and 0 bases from J, the junction kept 6 bases outside the gene matches. The germline V gene encodes CDR1 KGHSH and CDR2 LQKENI. The CDR3 DNA reads TGTGCCAGCTCCCGACAGGGGATAATGAACACTGAAGCTTTCTTT. Translation: CASSRQGIMNTEAFF.

The genes are TRBV6-5 and TRBJ1-6; D is unresolved. V shed 8 bases and J shed 6 bases, with 8 bases lying between them. Germline V gene lookup returns CDR1 MNHEY and CDR2 SVGAGI. CDR3 size: 12 residues. The CDR3 region is CASVGRNSPLHF. In DNA, the CDR3 is TGTGCCAGCGTGGGCCGTAATTCACCCCTCCACTTT.

V and J are TRBV29-1 and TRBJ1-2, with TRBD1 matching 7 bases. The V and J ends lost 6 bases and 6 bases, in that order; junction bases with no gene match: 7. This CDR3 is 12 amino acids long. Germline assignment: CDR1 SQVTM and CDR2 ANQGSEA. The CDR3 DNA is TGCAGCGTACCGGACAGGACCCATGGCTACACCTTC. Residues: CSVPDRTHGYTF.

The CDR3 is CASSLTSRDRAWDTEAFF. In DNA form, the CDR3 reads TGTGCCAGCAGTTTGACCTCCCGTGACAGGGCGTGGGACACTGAAGCTTTCTTT. The rearrangement uses TRBV27 and TRBJ1-1, with 7 bases identical to TRBD1. This CDR3 has 18 residues. CDR1 MNHEY and CDR2 SMNVEV come from the germline V gene (reference sequence). Trimming cost V 3 bases and J 3 bases; bases outside gene matches: 16.

The genes are TRBV19 and TRBJ1-1; D unresolved. This CDR3 is built from 12 residues. Trimming shortened V by 6 bases and J by 4 bases, and 9 bases separated the two germline ends. Germline V gene data show CDR1 as LNHDA and CDR2 as SQIVND (reference sequence). CDR3 nucleotides: TGTGCCAGTAGCTTCCCGAGCACTGAAGCTTTCTTT. It specifies CASSFPSTEAFF.

The chain recombines TRBV10-2 with TRBJ2-5; no clear D gene. V dropped 7 bases and J dropped 2 bases, with 5 bases sitting between them. The length of the CDR3 is 11 residues. CDR1 is WSHSY, CDR2 SAAADI, per germline. CDR3 loop: CASKGQETQYF. In nucleotides, the CDR3 is TGCGCCAGCAAGGGACAAGAGACCCAGTACTTC.

This rearrangement joins TRBV6-2 or TRBV6-3 to TRBJ1-5; no definite D call. The CDR3 length is 12 residues. Germline CDR1 reads MNHEY; CDR2 reads SVGEGT. Trimming took off 2 bases at V and 4 bases at J, with 3 bases between the two ends. CDR3 nucleotide sequence: TGTGCCAGCAGTTACGGGAATCAGCCCCAGCATTTT. Its translation: CASSYGNQPQHF.

This clone was recorded only once. This sequence joins TRBV5-1 and TRBJ2-3, with a possible D match to TRBD1 (7 bases). CDR3 length: 15 residues. Germline V gives CDR1 SGHRS, CDR2 YFSETQ. Trimming cost V 2 bases and J 6 bases, with 16 bases left between them. The CDR3 DNA sequence: TGCGCCAGCAGCTTTGCAGGGGGGCGTACCGATACGCAGTATTTT. Translating it yields CASSFAGGRTDTQYF. The variable domain in full, with the rest retrieved from reference TRBV5-1 and TRBJ2-3, is KAGVTQTPRYLIKTRGQQVTLSCSPISGHRSVSWYQQTPGQGLQFLFEYFSETQRNKGNFPGRFSGRQFSNSRSEMNVSTLELGDSALYLCASSFAGGRTDTQYFGPGTRLTVL.

V and J are TRBV29-1 and TRBJ2-7; 8 bases are a match to TRBD1. CDR3 length: 14 amino acids. Germline CDR1 reads SQVTM; CDR2 reads ANQGSEA. V lost 4 bases and J lost 5; bases outside the gene matches: 10. CDR3 region: CSVAGTGVLDEQYF. CDR3 DNA sequence: TGCAGCGTTGCCGGGACAGGCGTTTTGGACGAGCAGTACTTC.

The chain links TRBV2 to TRBJ2-5, with TRBD2 as a possible D gene (5 bases). From germline, CDR1 is SNHLY and CDR2 FYNNEI. Trimming left V 3 bases short and J 3 bases short, with 8 bases between. CDR3 length equals 13 residues. CDR3 DNA: TGTGCCAGCAGTGAGATTAGCGAAGAGACCCAGTACTTC. Its protein product is CASSEISEETQYF. The complete variable domain, with remaining parts taken from reference TRBV2 and TRBJ2-5, reads EPEVTQTPSHQVTQMGQEVILRCVPISNHLYFYWYRQILGQKVEFLVSFYNNEISEKSEIFDDQFSVERPDGSNFTLKIRSTKLEDSAMYFCASSEISEETQYFGPGTRLLVL.

The chain employs TRBV11-3 and TRBJ1-1, with D unclear. Germline V gives CDR1 SGHNT, CDR2 YENEEA. The V and J ends lost 5 bases and 3 bases respectively, with 10 bases between them. The CDR3 has 13 residues. CDR3 nucleotides: TGTGCCAGCAGCGACGGTGGGGACACTGAAGCTTTCTTT. Translated, it gives CASSDGGDTEAFF.

V and J are TRBV27 and TRBJ1-6; unclear D gene. V shed 2 bases and J shed 5 bases, with 7 bases lying between them. Germline loops: CDR1 MNHEY, CDR2 SMNVEV (reference sequence). This CDR3 has 14 residues. The DNA of the CDR3 is TGTGCCAGCAGTTTAGAGACGAATAATTCACCCCTCCACTTT. Encoded protein: CASSLETNNSPLHF.

The chain joins TRBV27 to TRBJ2-6; 7 positions match TRBD1. V was pared by 3 bases and J by 0 bases, with 5 bases of the junction left unmatched. Germline lookup yields CDR1 MNHEY and CDR2 SMNVEV (reference sequence). This CDR3 is 17 amino acids long. CDR3 sequence: CASSLVTGYSGANVLTF. CDR3 nucleotides: TGTGCCAGCAGTTTGGTGACAGGGTACTCTGGGGCCAACGTCCTGACTTTC.

V is TRBV5-5 and J is TRBJ2-7; 7 bases align to TRBD1. This CDR3 spans 16 amino acids. V was clipped by 3 bases and J by 0 bases; unmatched bases: 9. CDR1 and CDR2 (germline): SGHKS, YYEKEE (reference sequence). The CDR3 DNA reads as TGTGCCAGCAGCTCCGGATGGACAGGTAGCTCCTACGAGCAGTACTTC. Translation gives CASSSGWTGSSYEQYF.

The J gene is TRBJ1-2, the V gene TRBV7-3; tentative D call: TRBD1 (5 bases). Germline CDR1 reads SGHTA; CDR2 reads FQGTGA. V shed 2 bases and J shed 1 base, with 11 bases lying between them. The CDR3 is 15 residues long. CDR3 in DNA: TGTGCCAGCAGCTTATTGGGACGTATTAACTATGGCTACACCTTC. This gives the protein CASSLLGRINYGYTF.

The rearrangement links TRBV6-5 to TRBJ2-3; possible D gene TRBD2, 6 bases. Trimming took off 6 bases at V and 2 bases at J, with 12 bases between the two ends. Germline CDR1 MNHEY, CDR2 SVGAGI. The length of the CDR3 is 14 residues. CDR3 amino acids: CASRVSGATDTQYF. Written as DNA, the CDR3 is TGTGCCAGCAGAGTTAGCGGTGCCACAGATACGCAGTATTTT.

This clone appeared a single time. The V gene is TRBV6-5, the J gene TRBJ1-2; D is undetermined. Looked up from germline, CDR1 is MNHEY and CDR2 is SVGAGI. The CDR3 has 15 amino acids. The V gene lost 2 bases and the J gene lost 7 bases, with 17 bases spanning the gap. CDR3 loop: CASSYQQVSVGGYTF. The DNA for the CDR3 is TGTGCCAGCAGTTACCAGCAGGTTTCGGTCGGTGGCTACACCTTC.

The chain recombines TRBV4-1 with TRBJ2-7; 9 bases map to TRBD2. Trimming cost V 3 bases and J 4 bases; bases outside gene matches: 4. Germline V CDR1 and CDR2: MGHRA, YSYEKL. This CDR3 has 14 amino acids. This CDR3 reads CASSHLAGSYEQYF. The CDR3 nucleotides read TGCGCCAGCAGCCACCTAGCGGGATCGTACGAGCAGTACTTC.

This clone was found once. The CDR3 DNA is TGCGCCAGCAGCCAAGATCGGACGGACCGTAGCTCCTACGAGCAGTACTTC. It yields the protein CASSQDRTDRSSYEQYF. The V call is TRBV4-3, the J call TRBJ2-7; no reliable D call. The germline gives CDR1 LGHNA, CDR2 YSLEER. V was pared by 0 bases and J by 0 bases, with 15 bases between. CDR3 length equals 17 residues.

The chain recombines TRBV3-1 (or the pseudogene TRBV3-2) with TRBJ2-7; TRBD2 agrees at 8 bases. Germline CDR1 reads LGHDT; CDR2 reads YNNKEL (reference sequence). The CDR3 extends over 14 amino acids. The ends lost 1 base at V and 6 bases at J; junction bases unmatched: 5. This chain's CDR3 is CASSQGASGGEQYF. Here the CDR3 DNA reads TGTGCCAGCAGCCAAGGGGCGAGCGGGGGCGAGCAGTACTTC.

The gene calls are TRBV29-1 and TRBJ1-1; no clear D gene. Germline V gives CDR1 SQVTM, CDR2 ANQGSEA. V lost 7 bases and J 8 bases, leaving 14 bases between the germline ends. The CDR3 has 11 amino acids. Here the CDR3 reads CSAGESREAFF. The CDR3 nucleotides are TGCAGCGCCGGAGAGAGCCGGGAAGCTTTCTTT.

The V gene is TRBV21-1, the J gene TRBJ2-3; the table's D gene call, TRBD2, was not cross checked with the DNA. TRBV21-1 is shown as a pseudogene. There are 16 residues in the CDR3. CDR3 in DNA: TGTGCCAGCAGCCTCCGACTAGCGGGGGGGACAGATACGCAGTATTTT. It codes for CASSLRLAGGTDTQYF.

The genes are TRBV10-1 and TRBJ2-7; D unclear. This CDR3 comprises 11 residues. Germline CDR1 WNHNN, CDR2 SYGVQD (reference sequence). V was shortened by 3 bases and J by 2 bases, with 2 bases between the two germline ends. The CDR3 region is CASSDTYEQYF. CDR3 DNA: TGCGCCAGCAGTGACACCTACGAGCAGTACTTC.

This chain links TRBV25-1 with TRBJ2-2; TRBD2 agrees at 10 bases. J was trimmed by 3 bases and V by 8 bases; bases with no gene match: 6. The CDR3 spans 15 residues. CDR1 and CDR2 from the germline V gene are MGHDK and SYGVNS. The CDR3 spells CASQEREGYTGELFF. The CDR3 DNA reads as TGTGCCAGCCAAGAGCGGGAGGGTTACACCGGGGAGCTGTTTTTT.